A selection of T cell receptor beta chains follows, all from one sample in a study of CD4+ T cells in melanoma. Profiling relied on immunoSEQ multiplex PCR, and the TCRdb table lists in-frame clones only, not all of them. Seen here are fewer than 20,000 clones, more than 70% observed once, and the top ten hold 9.5% to 15%. Specimen: cells from a culture (not recorded whether cultured in vitro). The receptors shown here come from a human donor with melanoma. CDR3s include the opening cysteine and the closing phenylalanine or tryptophan. The order of the fields is clone size, V gene, D gene, J gene, CDR3 protein, CDR3 DNA. A D gene is named only where the DNA matches it firmly. Clone size is given for some rows only: seen once, a few or many times, or a class if the clone is expanded.

>-|TRBV19|-|TRBJ2-7
CASSPLTGVEQYF
TGTGCCAGTAGTCCGCTGACAGGTGTAGAGCAGTACTTC
>-|TRBV6-1|-|TRBJ1-1
CASSERVQAFF
TGTGCCAGCAGTGAAAGGGTTCAAGCTTTCTTT
>-|TRBV6-5|-|TRBJ1-1
CASSYWAQGDTEAFF
TGTGCCAGCAGTTACTGGGCACAGGGAGACACTGAAGCTTTCTTT
>-|TRBV11-2|TRBD1|TRBJ1-1
CASSPIGQARAAFF
TGTGCCAGCAGCCCAATAGGACAGGCTCGAGCGGCTTTCTTT
>-|TRBV12-5|TRBD1|TRBJ1-1
CASAVGDSRSPEAFF
TGTGCTAGTGCAGTAGGGGACAGCAGGAGCCCTGAAGCTTTCTTT
>-|TRBV14|-|TRBJ2-2
CASSQVRLSGELFF
TGTGCCAGCAGCCAAGTCCGATTGTCCGGGGAGCTGTTTTTT
>-|TRBV6-6|-|TRBJ1-1
CASSYSEVTEAFF
TGTGCCAGCAGTTACTCGGAAGTCACTGAAGCTTTCTTT
>-|TRBV2|-|TRBJ2-5
CASRTLDGDQETQYF
TGTGCCAGCAGGACCCTGGACGGTGATCAAGAGACCCAGTACTTC
>-|TRBV9|-|TRBJ2-2
CASSVGGYTGELFF
TGTGCCAGCAGCGTAGGCGGTTACACCGGGGAGCTGTTTTTT
>-|TRBV16|-|TRBJ1-1
CASSPRGTEAFF
TGTGCCAGCAGCCCACGTGGTACTGAAGCTTTCTTT
>once|TRBV21-1|-|TRBJ2-1
CASSKVLAGGEDNEQFF
TGTGCCAGCAGCAAAGTGCTAGCGGGGGGAGAAGACAATGAGCAGTTCTTC
>once|TRBV6-6|-|TRBJ1-1
CASSYNVRGAFF
TGTGCCAGCAGTTACAATGTGCGGGGAGCTTTCTTT
>-|TRBV10-2|-|TRBJ1-5
CASSVGEGQPQHF
TGCGCCAGCTCAGTGGGCGAAGGTCAGCCCCAGCATTTT
>once|TRBV11-2|-|TRBJ1-2
CASSFGGRDGYTF
TGTGCCAGCAGCTTTGGGGGGCGCGATGGCTACACCTTC
>-|TRBV5-1|-|TRBJ2-1
CASSPRAGSSYNEQFF
TGCGCCAGCAGCCCCCGGGCTGGGAGCTCCTACAATGAGCAGTTCTTC
>-|TRBV7-3|-|TRBJ1-1
CASSNEVGTEAFF
TGTGCCAGCAGTAACGAGGTTGGAACTGAAGCTTTCTTT
>-|TRBV7-8|TRBD1|TRBJ1-1
CASSFPPPGRGLVKAEAFF
TGTGCCAGCAGCTTCCCGCCGCCCGGCAGGGGGCTCGTAAAGGCTGAAGCTTTCTTT
>-|TRBV7-8|-|TRBJ2-7
CASSLVIGTPTYEQYF
TGTGCCAGCAGCCTCGTAATCGGGACACCGACCTACGAGCAGTACTTC
>-|TRBV18|-|TRBJ1-3
CASSPEGAFSGNTIYF
TGTGCCAGCTCACCTGAGGGCGCTTTTTCTGGAAACACCATATATTTT
>-|TRBV6-1|-|TRBJ1-4
CASSTQVPTNEKLFF
TGTGCCAGCAGTACTCAGGTCCCAACTAATGAAAAACTGTTTTTT
>-|TRBV7-8|-|TRBJ2-3
CASSLARRDTQYF
TGTGCCAGCAGCTTAGCGCGAAGGGATACGCAGTATTTT
>-|TRBV25-1|-|TRBJ2-3
CASTKGSGTDTQYF
TGTGCCAGCACCAAGGGGTCGGGCACAGATACGCAGTATTTT
>-|TRBV4-2|TRBD2|TRBJ2-2
CASSQGGTSGNTGELFF
TGTGCCAGCAGCCAGGGCGGGACTAGCGGGAACACCGGGGAGCTGTTTTTT
>-|TRBV5-1|-|TRBJ1-2
CASSFSPDTNYGYTF
TGCGCCAGCAGCTTTAGCCCAGATACTAACTATGGCTACACCTTC
>-|TRBV5-1|-|TRBJ2-2
CASEEAGELFF
TGCGCCAGCGAAGAAGCCGGGGAGCTGTTTTTT
>few|TRBV7-2|TRBD1|TRBJ1-2
CASSLGRGVGYTF
TGTGCCAGCAGCTTAGGCAGGGGGGTTGGCTACACCTTC
>-|TRBV2|-|TRBJ1-1
CASRSTSLNTEAFF
TGTGCCAGCAGATCGACAAGTTTGAACACTGAAGCTTTCTTT
>-|TRBV7-9|-|TRBJ2-7
CASSSLPSGQTYEQYF
TGTGCCAGCAGCTCCCTCCCCTCCGGACAGACCTACGAGCAGTACTTC
>-|TRBV5-1|-|TRBJ2-1
CASSPRQGRYNEQFF
TGCGCCAGCAGCCCCCGTCAAGGGCGCTACAATGAGCAGTTCTTC
>-|TRBV15|-|TRBJ2-3
CATSGRTRSDTHTQYF
TGTGCCACCAGCGGACGGACCAGATCCGACACCCATACGCAGTATTTT
>-|TRBV5-4|-|TRBJ2-2
CASSPEPGTGELFF
TGTGCCAGCAGCCCCGAACCGGGGACCGGGGAGCTGTTTTTT